This TCR beta chain was retrieved from a study of beta chain features in type 1 diabetes. Notes on the study in general: Within patients, naive, central memory and Treg TCRB repertoires seemed more similar than within healthy donors. Shortening that was moderate but significant affected the TCRB CDR3s of Type 1 diabetes patients in all four CD4+ subsets.

The germline CDR1 and CDR2 sequences are MNHNY and SVGAGI (reference sequence). The trim removed 5 bases at V and 8 bases at J, leaving 9 bases unmatched. The length of the CDR3 is 15 residues. Sequenced material consisted of expressed TCRB transcripts (all of the isolated RNA was reverse transcribed). The table came from immunoSEQ multiplex PCR; TCRdb's copy has only in-frame clones and leaves some out. The sample holds 130,000 to 150,000 clones, roughly 10% seen once. On this clone: Its antigen is unidentified.

J is TRBJ2-1 and V is TRBV6-6, with TRBD1 matching over 10 bases. This clonotype was obtained from a young man in good health. Sequencing was performed on naive CD4+ T cells from blood. This chain's CDR3 is CASSTRTGGTYEQFF. As DNA, the CDR3 is TGTGCCAGCAGTACAAGGACAGGGGGTACCTATGAGCAGTTCTTC.